This TCR beta chain was retrieved from a study of shared clonotypes between healthy human individuals. Findings and limits, study-wide: Generally, naive subsets came out with larger estimated richness than memory subsets.

V gave up 3 bases and J gave up 1 base, with 6 bases separating them. CDR1 is LNHNV and CDR2 is YYDKDF in the germline V gene (reference sequence). CDR3 size: 14 residues. Sorted-subset replicate PCR reactions contained 200 to 250 ng DNA, corresponding to 29,000 or so T cell genomes. The assay was immunoSEQ multiplex PCR, and TCRdb's table has in-frame clones only and misses some. The sample holds roughly 660,000 clones; roughly 91% are singletons and the top ten take about a third. This clone has a single count. Its antigen remains unidentified. The rearrangement links TRBV15 to TRBJ2-2, with D perhaps matching TRBD1 (6 bases). Sequencing was performed on memory CD8+ T cells from PBMCs. Sample subset: CD45RO+ cells pooled with CCR7-negative TemRA cells. The receptor was isolated from a man aged 18-30 years in good health. Some clones in this sample may be carry-over from other donors' samples. DNA of the CDR3: TGTGCCACCAGCAGGACAGGGAACACCGGGGAGCTGTTTTTT. Encoded protein: CATSRTGNTGELFF.